A single sample is the source of the 17 T cell receptor beta chains below, sequenced in a study of technical replicates of blood from a few donors. Repertoires were generated with immunoSEQ multiplex PCR, while TCRdb's copy carries only in-frame clones and drops some. The sample consists of approximately 82,000 clones, under 95% of them appearing once. The sequencing input was T cells isolated from PBMCs. The receptors were sampled from a human donor in good health.

The chain carries TRBV5-4 and TRBJ1-1; D is uncertain. Germline CDR1 is SGHNT and CDR2 is YYREEE (reference sequence). The CDR3 spans 14 residues. The germline V and J ends were trimmed by 0 bases and 3 bases, with 9 bases remaining between them. The chain's CDR3 is CASSLVSGDTEAFF. For the CDR3, the DNA is TGTGCCAGCAGCTTGGTCTCCGGGGACACTGAAGCTTTCTTT.

This chain connects TRBV7-2 to TRBJ2-1; the D gene is possibly TRBD2 (6 bases). The germline V and J ends were trimmed by 1 base and 3 bases, with 19 bases remaining between them. Germline V lookup: CDR1 SGHTA, CDR2 FQGNSA. The CDR3 covers 18 residues. The CDR3 region has the DNA TGTGCCAGCAGCTTAGTCCCTCCGGGACTCGATTTCTACAATGAGCAGTTCTTC. This encodes CASSLVPPGLDFYNEQFF.

The CDR3 nucleotides are TGCGCCAGCAGCTTGGCCGGGGGGAACTATGGCTACACCTTC. It specifies CASSLAGGNYGYTF. The rearrangement uses TRBV5-1 and TRBJ1-2, with D possibly TRBD1 on 5 matching bases. The CDR3 runs to 14 residues. Germline V CDR1 and CDR2: SGHRS, YFSETQ. V was trimmed by 0 bases and J by 2 bases, leaving 8 bases between them.

The chain has TRBV7-9 and TRBJ1-1, with D tentatively TRBD1 (5 bases). The CDR3 contains 12 residues. V lost 5 bases and J 10 bases, leaving 14 bases between the germline ends. Germline V CDR1 and CDR2: SEHNR, FQNEAQ (reference sequence). CDR3 DNA: TGTGCCAGCAGCCTAGAAGACAGTGCAGCTTTCTTT. It yields the protein CASSLEDSAAFF.

The chain is built from TRBV4-1 and TRBJ1-6, with D tentatively TRBD1 (6 bases). This CDR3 has 14 residues. V shed 8 bases and J shed 6 bases, with 14 bases lying between them. The germline V gene encodes CDR1 MGHRA and CDR2 YSYEKL. CDR3 DNA: TGCGCCAGCGGCGCGACAGGCGGTAATTCACCCCTCCACTTT. Translated: CASGATGGNSPLHF.

This chain connects TRBV5-6 to TRBJ1-2, with a weak D call TRBD1 (5 bases). Trimming took off 0 bases at V and 0 bases at J, with 15 bases between the two ends. The CDR3 loop spans 17 amino acids. Per the germline V gene, CDR1 is SGHDT and CDR2 is YYEEEE. CDR3 sequence reads: CASSLGVGQTANYGYTF. CDR3 sequence (DNA): TGTGCCAGCAGCTTGGGGGTGGGGCAGACGGCTAACTATGGCTACACCTTC.

The CDR3 sequence: CASRYRATEAFF. The CDR3 DNA reads as TGTGCCAGCAGATACAGGGCCACTGAAGCTTTCTTT. The chain recombines TRBV2 with TRBJ1-1, with D possibly being TRBD1 (6 bases). V lost 6 bases and J lost 4, with 9 bases in between. The CDR3 has 12 residues. Germline values: CDR1 SNHLY, CDR2 FYNNEI.

V usage is TRBV28 and J usage is TRBJ2-2; no definite D call. V was shortened by 3 bases and J by 1 base, with 6 bases between the two germline ends. The germline CDR1 and CDR2 sequences are MDHEN and SYDVKM. CDR3 length: 14 amino acids. This CDR3 reads CASSLRLNTGELFF. DNA of the CDR3: TGTGCCAGCAGTTTGAGATTGAACACCGGGGAGCTGTTTTTT.

The V and J genes are TRBV28 and TRBJ1-1, with D possibly being TRBD1 (6 bases). This CDR3 comprises 17 residues. Germline-derived CDR1 and CDR2 are MDHEN and SYDVKM. V lost 8 bases and J 3 bases, leaving 25 bases between the germline ends. The DNA for the CDR3 is TGTGCCAGCTCCGTATCATCCGGACAGCGGACGGACACTGAAGCTTTCTTT. Its translation is CASSVSSGQRTDTEAFF.

This chain connects TRBV9 to TRBJ2-3, with TRBD2 matching 7 bases. V was clipped by 2 bases and J by 0 bases; unmatched bases: 9. This CDR3 region has 17 residues. Germline V lookup: CDR1 SGDLS, CDR2 YYNGEE. The CDR3, as DNA: TGTGCCAGCAGCGTCCTTGGTATTAGCGGGAGCACAGATACGCAGTATTTT. Translating gives CASSVLGISGSTDTQYF. The full variable domain, in which reference TRBV9 and TRBJ2-3 provide the parts outside the CDR3, is DSGVTQTPKHLITATGQRVTLRCSPRSGDLSVYWYQQSLDQGLQFLIQYYNGEERAKGNILERFSAQQFPDLHSELNLSSLELGDSALYFCASSVLGISGSTDTQYFGPGTRLTVL.

J is TRBJ2-5 and V is TRBV29-1, with TRBD2 as a possible D gene (6 bases). The length of the CDR3 is 15 residues. Germline CDR1 SQVTM, CDR2 ANQGSEA. V lost 3 bases and J 2 bases, leaving 16 bases between the germline ends. CDR3 nucleotides: TGCAGCGTTGATACGTTCGGGAGACTACAAGAGACCCAGTACTTC. Encoded protein: CSVDTFGRLQETQYF.

The J gene is TRBJ1-2, the V gene TRBV7-9; no clear D. Germline V gene sequence: CDR1 SEHNR, CDR2 FQNEAQ (reference sequence). The V and J ends lost 5 bases and 8 bases respectively, with 12 bases between them. The CDR3 is 12 amino acids. CDR3 loop: CASSGRSSGYTF. CDR3 DNA: TGTGCCAGCAGCGGGAGGTCTAGCGGCTACACCTTC.

V is TRBV5-8 and J is TRBJ2-2, with D possibly matching TRBD1 (5 bases). Germline V CDR1 and CDR2: SGHTS, YDEGEE. The CDR3 consists of 16 residues. With 0 bases removed from V and 8 bases from J, the gap between germline ends came to 17 bases. In nucleotides, the CDR3 is TGTGCCAGCAGCTTGGAGGGTCGCAGGGTAACAGGGGAGCTGTTTTTT. It translates to CASSLEGRRVTGELFF.

V and J are TRBV18 and TRBJ2-3, with 8 bases lining up with TRBD1. The CDR3 is 16 amino acids. Germline CDR1 reads KGHSH; CDR2 reads LQKENI. V lost 0 bases to trimming and J lost 4 bases; unmatched junction nucleotides: 6. As DNA, the CDR3 is TGTGCCAGCTCACCACCGAACCAGGGGGCGGCAGATACGCAGTATTTT. Protein sequence: CASSPPNQGAADTQYF.

V usage is TRBV2 and J usage is TRBJ2-1, with 9 bases fitting TRBD2. The V gene end was trimmed by 0 bases and the J gene end by 1 base; junction bases not matched to a gene: 4. Germline CDR1 and CDR2: SNHLY and FYNNEI. This CDR3 comprises 17 residues. The CDR3 DNA sequence: TGTGCCAGCAGTGAAGCAGGGAGCGGGAGGTCCTACAATGAGCAGTTCTTC. Amino acids: CASSEAGSGRSYNEQFF.

The chain has TRBV7-9 and TRBJ1-5, with D unresolved. CDR1 and CDR2 from the germline V gene are SEHNR and FQNEAQ (reference sequence). The CDR3 is 12 residues long. The germline V and J ends were trimmed by 1 base and 6 bases, with 4 bases remaining between them. Here the CDR3 reads CASSLGGQPQHF. CDR3 coding DNA: TGTGCCAGCAGCTTAGGAGGTCAGCCCCAGCATTTT.

The chain has TRBV5-4 and TRBJ2-7, with 9 bases aligning to TRBD1. The CDR3 sequence is 16 residues long. CDR1 and CDR2 from the germline V gene are SGHNT and YYREEE (reference sequence). V shed 4 bases, J shed 5 bases, and the junction held 13 bases outside the gene matches. The CDR3 DNA follows: TGTGCCAGCAGCCGGGTCCACGGGGACAGGGCCCACGAGCAGTACTTC. Protein product: CASSRVHGDRAHEQYF.